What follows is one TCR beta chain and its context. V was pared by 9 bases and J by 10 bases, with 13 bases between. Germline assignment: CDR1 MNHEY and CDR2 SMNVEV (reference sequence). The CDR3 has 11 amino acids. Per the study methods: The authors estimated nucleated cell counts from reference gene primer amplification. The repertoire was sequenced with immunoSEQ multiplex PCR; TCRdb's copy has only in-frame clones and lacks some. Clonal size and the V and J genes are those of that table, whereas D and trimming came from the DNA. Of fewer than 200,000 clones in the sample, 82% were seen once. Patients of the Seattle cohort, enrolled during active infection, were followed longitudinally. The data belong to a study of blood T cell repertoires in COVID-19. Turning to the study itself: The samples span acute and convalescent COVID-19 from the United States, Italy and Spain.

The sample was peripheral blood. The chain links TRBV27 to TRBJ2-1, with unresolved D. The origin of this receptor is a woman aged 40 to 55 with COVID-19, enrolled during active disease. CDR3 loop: CASRLAREQFF. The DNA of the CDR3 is TGTGCCAGTCGCCTTGCCAGGGAGCAGTTCTTC.